This TCR beta chain was obtained from a study of OX40 agonist ivuxolimab in advanced cancers. On the study more broadly: As their treatment, patients were administered ivuxolimab, an agonistic anti-OX40 (CD134) antibody. Eligibility rules accepted prior anti-PD-1, anti-PD-L1 or anti-CTLA-4 therapy, and around 40% had some.

CDR3 length: 17 amino acids. V was clipped by 2 bases and J by 5 bases, with 22 bases between them. The germline CDR1 and CDR2 sequences are MGHRA and YSYEKL. Data came from immunoSEQ multiplex PCR; TCRdb stores just in-frame clones and leaves some out. The data hold around 66,000 clones, with approximately 90% observed a single time. It was autoimmune disease history or systemic immunosuppression that excluded patients. The sequencing here drew on CD4+ or CD8+ T cells sorted from blood, taken in a trial of the OX40 agonist ivuxolimab. The chain couples TRBV4-1 to TRBJ2-7; D may be TRBD2 (7 bases). The sequence was collected from an adult with an advanced solid tumor such as melanoma, head and neck, liver or kidney cancer. The CDR3 region has the DNA TGCGCCAGCAGCCAACCCCGGGGGGCTACTCTTTCCCACGAGCAGTACTTC. Its translation: CASSQPRGATLSHEQYF.